The source of this TCR beta chain is a study of radiation and T cells in renal cell carcinoma. This clone was seen at least ten times. The ends lost 3 bases at V and 7 bases at J; junction bases unmatched: 2. The germline V gene has CDR1 MGHDK and CDR2 SYGVNS. CDR3 size: 14 residues. The sample's time point: blood 4 weeks post-SBRT, at nephrectomy. Treatment meaning: 15 Gy SBRT to primary tumor, nephrectomy 4 weeks later. The tumor was a clear cell renal cell carcinoma. The table came from immunoSEQ multiplex PCR; TCRdb's copy has only in-frame clones and leaves some out. The table shows 150,000 or so clones, with about nine tenths occurring only once.

The sequencing here drew on blood, taken from a patient whose treatment included radiotherapy and nephrectomy. The J gene is TRBJ1-6, the V gene TRBV25-1; TRBD1 matches 8 bases. The receptor was derived from a woman aged 45-59 years with renal cell carcinoma. CDR3 DNA sequence: TGTGCCAGCAGTGATTGGGACAGGAATTCACCCCTCCACTTT. Translated: CASSDWDRNSPLHF.